This entry is about one T cell receptor (beta chain). Its antigen is as yet unknown. Thyroid surgery was preceded by no treatment in any patient. CDR3 length: 16 residues. Germline V lookup: CDR1 MNHNS, CDR2 SASEGT. The germline V and J ends were trimmed by 5 bases and 1 base, with 16 bases remaining between them. This entry comes from a study of metastatic and nonmetastatic thyroid tumors. Overall study: Comparison of repertoires was carried out across blood and tumor or nodule tissue from malignant and benign thyroid patients.

Regarding the study as a whole: Significantly greater TCR beta diversity was reportedly found in malignant thyroid tumors than in benign nodules (in blood and tumor).

In the original analysis: A distant-metastasis classifier for papillary thyroid cancer was built using CDR3 differences across clinicopathological groups. TCRdb reanalyzed the PCR reads via MiXCR. It is TCRdb's table, rather than the study itself, that gives the V and J calls and clone size. The profile shows approximately 41,000 clones, roughly 26% of them singletons. The sample consisted of tumor tissue. The V call is TRBV6-1, the J call TRBJ2-3; D unclear. The sequence was obtained from a female donor with papillary thyroid cancer or a benign thyroid nodule (not recorded which). Some clones in this sample may be carry-over from other donors' samples. DNA for the CDR3: TGTGCCAGCAGTAAAGAGCCCTCTACTGGCACAGATACGCAGTATTTT. It specifies CASSKEPSTGTDTQYF.